The next 3 T cell receptor beta chains were all read from a single sample in a study of T cell responses to AZD1222 COVID-19 vaccine. The method was immunoSEQ multiplex PCR; TCRdb's version includes in-frame clones alone and lacks a portion of them. The repertoire holds under 150,000 clones, with roughly 84% as singletons. This material consisted of peripheral blood, taken 28 days after the second AZD1222 dose. These TCRs come from an adult who received the AZD1222 COVID-19 vaccine.

V usage is TRBV6-2 or TRBV6-3 and J usage is TRBJ1-2, with TRBD1 as a possible D gene (5 bases). Trimming shortened V by 5 bases and J by 4 bases, and 11 bases separated the two germline ends. The germline CDR1 and CDR2 sequences are MNHEY and SVGEGT. The CDR3 sequence is 13 residues long. The CDR3 DNA follows: TGTGCCAGCAGTGATACAGGCCTCTATGGCTACACCTTC. Translating it yields CASSDTGLYGYTF.

This clone appeared once. The genes are TRBV10-2 and TRBJ2-3, with D unclear. This CDR3 contains 13 residues. Germline V CDR1 and CDR2: WSHSY, SAAADI. Trimming removed 0 bases at V and 9 bases at J, with 10 bases between. The CDR3 reads CASSESLLETQYF. CDR3 coding DNA: TGCGCCAGCAGTGAGTCCTTACTTGAGACGCAGTATTTT.

V and J are TRBV2 and TRBJ2-7; tentatively, D is TRBD1 (5 bases). The CDR3 runs 13 residues. Trimming took off 4 bases at V and 4 bases at J, with 11 bases between the two ends. Germline assignment: CDR1 SNHLY and CDR2 FYNNEI. DNA of the CDR3: TGTGCCAGCAGTGTGGCCCCAGGGTACGAGCAGTACTTC. This codes for CASSVAPGYEQYF.